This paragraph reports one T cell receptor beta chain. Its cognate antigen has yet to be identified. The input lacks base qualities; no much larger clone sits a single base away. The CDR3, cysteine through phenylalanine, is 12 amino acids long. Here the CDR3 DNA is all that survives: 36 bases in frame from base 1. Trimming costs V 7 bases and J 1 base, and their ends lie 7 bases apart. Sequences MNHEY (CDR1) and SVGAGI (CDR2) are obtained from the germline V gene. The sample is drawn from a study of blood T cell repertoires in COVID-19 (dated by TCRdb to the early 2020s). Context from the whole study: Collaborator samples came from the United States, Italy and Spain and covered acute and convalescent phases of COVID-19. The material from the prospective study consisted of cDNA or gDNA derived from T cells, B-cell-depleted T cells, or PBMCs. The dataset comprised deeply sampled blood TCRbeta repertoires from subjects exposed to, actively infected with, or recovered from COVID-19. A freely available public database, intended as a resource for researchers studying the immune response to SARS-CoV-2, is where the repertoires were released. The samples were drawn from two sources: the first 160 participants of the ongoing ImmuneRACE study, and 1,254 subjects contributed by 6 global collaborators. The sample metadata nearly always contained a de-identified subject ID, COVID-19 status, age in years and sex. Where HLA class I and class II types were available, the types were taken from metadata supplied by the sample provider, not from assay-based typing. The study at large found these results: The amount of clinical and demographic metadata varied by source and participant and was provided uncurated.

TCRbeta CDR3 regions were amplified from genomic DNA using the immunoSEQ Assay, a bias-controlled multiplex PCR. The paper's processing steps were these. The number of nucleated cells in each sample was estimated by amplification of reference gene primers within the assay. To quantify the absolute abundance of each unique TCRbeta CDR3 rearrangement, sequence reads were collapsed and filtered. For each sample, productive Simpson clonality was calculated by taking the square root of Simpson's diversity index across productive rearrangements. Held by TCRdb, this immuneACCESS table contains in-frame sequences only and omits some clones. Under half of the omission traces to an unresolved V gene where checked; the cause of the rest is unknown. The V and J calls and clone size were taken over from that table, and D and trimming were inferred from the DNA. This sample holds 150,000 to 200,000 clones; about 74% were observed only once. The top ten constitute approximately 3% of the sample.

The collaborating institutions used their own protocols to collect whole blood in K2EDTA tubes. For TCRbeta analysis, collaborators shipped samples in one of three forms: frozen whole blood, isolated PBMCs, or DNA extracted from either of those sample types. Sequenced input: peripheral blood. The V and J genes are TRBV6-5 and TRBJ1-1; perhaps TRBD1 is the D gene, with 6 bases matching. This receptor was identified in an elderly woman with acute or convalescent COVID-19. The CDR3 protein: CASTRGNTEAFF. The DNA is TGTGCCAGCACCAGGGGGAACACTGAAGCTTTCTTT.